The sequence of this TCR beta chain was determined in a study of blood T cells in healthy people across ages. On the study more broadly: Through template switching, about one barcoded beta molecule was captured per two T cells, as measured in model experiments.

Germline CDR1 SGHTA, CDR2 FQGTGA. V lost 4 bases and J lost 12; bases outside the gene matches: 18. The CDR3 contains 15 residues. Study-level points and caveats: Significant beta diversity loss was already apparent by age approximately 42, declining roughly linearly. A greater number of naive CD4+ cells and higher diversity distinguished long-lived donors from aged donors.

Details on this clonotype: Its antigen is unidentified. A single base separates this from a much larger clone, so it may be a read error.

The second PCR ran about 6 to 12 cycles with a sample-barcoded 5' primer and J-beta primers. Every cDNA molecule carried a tag from a template-switch adaptor bearing 12 random nucleotides. TCRdb fed the 5' RACE reads into MiXCR, producing one record per CDR3 protein. This sample has roughly 650,000 distinct CDR3 sequences, with approximately 31% found just once. The V and J genes are TRBV7-3 and TRBJ2-7, with 7 bases matching TRBD2. The sequenced material came from blood. The receptor was isolated from a woman older than 75 in good health. The CDR3 sequence: CASSSAGGVRETRYF. DNA of the CDR3: TGTGCCAGCAGCTCAGCTGGGGGGGTTCGGGAGACCCGGTACTTC.